This TCR beta chain originates from a study of beta chain features in type 1 diabetes. Looked up from germline, CDR1 is PRHDT and CDR2 is FYEKMQ (reference sequence). Germline trimming cut 0 bases from V and 5 bases from J; bases unmatched to any gene: 4. The CDR3 sequence is 15 residues long. Expressed TCRB transcripts got sequenced, as all isolated RNA was reverse transcribed. TCRdb's copy holds only in-frame clones and misses some; the assay was immunoSEQ multiplex PCR. The data contain 350,000 to 400,000 clones, approximately 16% of them seen just once; the ten biggest clones take up approximately 0.019%. This clone was counted between two and nine times.

The sequence came from a woman aged 18-29 years in good health. This chain uses TRBV13 with TRBJ2-1, with 7 bases fitting TRBD2. The sample taken for sequencing was naive CD4+ T cells from blood. The CDR3, as DNA: TGTGCCAGCAGCTTAGGTCGGGGAGGGCACAATGAGCAGTTCTTC. Protein: CASSLGRGGHNEQFF.